Below are 18 T cell receptor beta chains sequenced from a single sample in a study of shared clonotypes between healthy human individuals (dated by TCRdb to between 2020 and 2021). The library was obtained by the immunoSEQ multiplex PCR assay. Imported from immuneACCESS, the table was reduced by TCRdb to in-frame sequences with V and J called. These copies leave out some clones; in studies compared against another copy, an unresolved V gene accounts for under half, and the cause of the remainder is not known. For this sample there are around 940,000 clones; roughly 72% appear just once. Approximately 1.5% of the sample rests with the top ten. Source material: memory CD4+ T cells sorted from blood. This specimen's cell subset or site label, per the study, means: CD45RA-negative fraction. The origin of the receptors is a man aged 18 to 30 in good health.

This clone was seen a single time. The genes are TRBV7-2 and TRBJ2-5, with D possibly matching TRBD1 (6 bases). Per the germline V gene, CDR1 is SGHTA and CDR2 is FQGNSA. Deletions cut 4 bases from V and 3 bases from J, with 9 bases between. The CDR3 length is 13 residues. The DNA for the CDR3 is TGTGCCAGCAGCTCTCGACAGGAAGAGACCCAGTACTTC. Translation gives CASSSRQEETQYF.

V and J are TRBV15 and TRBJ2-7, with a possible D match to TRBD1 (6 bases). CDR3 size: 14 residues. CDR1 LNHNV and CDR2 YYDKDF come from the germline V gene (reference sequence). V lost 1 base and J 7 bases, leaving 14 bases between the germline ends. This chain's CDR3 is CATSRAETQGEQYF. The CDR3 coding sequence is TGTGCCACCAGCAGAGCGGAGACCCAGGGGGAGCAGTACTTC.

This clone was seen only a few times. V and J are TRBV30 and TRBJ1-1, with D uncertain. V was shortened by 2 bases and J by 5 bases, with 9 bases between the two germline ends. CDR1 and CDR2 from the germline V gene are GTSNPN and SVGIG (reference sequence). The CDR3 consists of 12 residues. The CDR3, as DNA: TGTGCCTGGAGTCACGAATGGACTGAAGCTTTCTTT. Protein sequence: CAWSHEWTEAFF.

The V and J genes are TRBV15 and TRBJ2-2; either TRBD1 or TRBD2 may supply D (5 bases each). Germline V gene data show CDR1 as LNHNV and CDR2 as YYDKDF (reference sequence). The CDR3 is 16 residues long. Trimming cost V 8 bases and J 1 base, with 17 bases left between them. The CDR3: CATPSSRGKNTGELFF. CDR3 in DNA: TGTGCCACCCCGAGTTCGAGGGGCAAGAACACCGGGGAGCTGTTTTTT.

This clone was detected only once. V usage is TRBV5-6 and J usage is TRBJ1-5; D is perhaps TRBD1 (5 bases). The length of the CDR3 is 15 residues. V was clipped by 4 bases and J by 1 base, with 12 bases between them. Germline CDR1 and CDR2: SGHDT and YYEEEE. The CDR3 loop is CASSLREGSNQPQHF. CDR3 nucleotide sequence: TGTGCCAGCAGCCTCAGGGAGGGAAGCAATCAGCCCCAGCATTTT. The complete variable domain, with remaining parts taken from reference TRBV5-6 and TRBJ1-5, reads DAGVTQSPTHLIKTRGQQVTLRCSPKSGHDTVSWYQQALGQGPQFIFQYYEEEERQRGNFPDRFSGHQFPNYSSELNVNALLLGDSALYLCASSLREGSNQPQHFGDGTRLSIL.

DNA of the CDR3: TGTGCCAGCAGTTCCACTTGGGGGGATGACACCGGGGAGCTGTTTTTT. Translating gives CASSSTWGDDTGELFF. The V and J genes are TRBV27 and TRBJ2-2; possible D gene TRBD2, 6 bases. The ends were cut back, 4 bases at V and 3 bases at J, with 15 bases in the middle. The CDR3 contains 16 residues. Germline assignment: CDR1 MNHEY and CDR2 SMNVEV (reference sequence).

This clone was recorded a few times. The CDR3 is CASIRTGEWSNQPQHF. The CDR3 DNA follows: TGTGCCAGCATCCGGACAGGGGAATGGAGCAATCAGCCCCAGCATTTT. V is TRBV19 and J is TRBJ1-5, with TRBD1 identical over 9 bases. The length of the CDR3 is 16 residues. Germline V gene lookup returns CDR1 LNHDA and CDR2 SQIVND (reference sequence). V gave up 9 bases and J gave up 1 base; unmatched junction bases: 10.

V is TRBV10-3 and J is TRBJ2-7; 13 positions agree with TRBD2. The CDR3 consists of 15 residues. The germline gives CDR1 ENHRY, CDR2 SYGVKD. Trimming removed 5 bases from V and 0 bases from J; junction bases left unmatched: 1. CDR3: CAISRTSGSSYEQYF. The CDR3 DNA follows: TGTGCCATCAGTCGGACTAGCGGGAGCTCCTACGAGCAGTACTTC.

CDR3 in DNA: TGTGCCAGCAGTCTCCGGGCTGGCTACACCTTC. It is translated as CASSLRAGYTF. The V and J genes are TRBV2 and TRBJ1-2, with D hard to call. CDR1 and CDR2 from the germline V gene are SNHLY and FYNNEI. Trimming left V 5 bases short and J 7 bases short, with 8 bases between. The CDR3 has 11 amino acids. The complete variable domain, with remaining parts taken from reference TRBV2 and TRBJ1-2, reads EPEVTQTPSHQVTQMGQEVILRCVPISNHLYFYWYRQILGQKVEFLVSFYNNEISEKSEIFDDQFSVERPDGSNFTLKIRSTKLEDSAMYFCASSLRAGYTFGSGTRLTVV.

This rearrangement joins TRBV6-6 to TRBJ2-1, with D possibly TRBD1 on 5 matching bases. The germline gives CDR1 MNHNY, CDR2 SVGAGI (reference sequence). The CDR3 runs to 15 residues. V was shortened by 7 bases and J by 0 bases, with 13 bases between the two germline ends. The CDR3 DNA is TGTGCCAGCATCCCCCAAGGGGTCTCCTACAATGAGCAGTTCTTC. Encoded protein: CASIPQGVSYNEQFF.

The chain recombines TRBV7-2 with TRBJ2-2, with D uncertain. Germline V gives CDR1 SGHTA, CDR2 FQGNSA. With 6 bases removed from V and 0 bases from J, the gap between germline ends came to 8 bases. The CDR3 spans 14 residues. The CDR3 DNA sequence: TGTGCCAGCAGGCGGTCGACGAACACCGGGGAGCTGTTTTTT. This gives the protein CASRRSTNTGELFF. Supplemented by reference TRBV7-2 and TRBJ2-2, the full variable domain reads GAGVSQSPSNKVTEKGKDVELRCDPISGHTALYWYRQSLGQGLEFLIYFQGNSAPDKSGLPSDRFSAERTGGSVSTLTIQRTQQEDSAVYLCASRRSTNTGELFFGEGSRLTVL.

V and J are TRBV5-6 and TRBJ2-3, with D perhaps TRBD1 or TRBD2 (6 bases each). V was cut by 0 bases and J by 4 bases, with 9 bases left in between. CDR3 length: 14 amino acids. Germline-derived CDR1 and CDR2 are SGHDT and YYEEEE. CDR3 sequence: CASSLGRGADTQYF. The CDR3 DNA follows: TGTGCCAGCAGCTTGGGGAGGGGGGCAGATACGCAGTATTTT.

With regard to this clone: Other nucleotide sequences in the sample specify the same CDR3. This chain connects TRBV11-2 to TRBJ2-7; no definite D call. This CDR3 is 11 amino acids long. Trimming took 4 bases from V and 4 from J, leaving 5 bases between them. CDR1 and CDR2 (germline): SGHAT, FQNNGV. The DNA of the CDR3 is TGTGCCAGCAGCTCTGCGTACGAGCAGTACTTC. Protein product: CASSSAYEQYF.

The rearrangement uses TRBV28 and TRBJ1-4; TRBD1 aligns across 11 bases. CDR1 and CDR2 from the germline V gene are MDHEN and SYDVKM. V shed 2 bases and J 5 bases; nucleotides not matched to a gene: 4. This CDR3 contains 16 residues. In DNA, the CDR3 is TGTGCCAGCAGTTTACTCCGGGACAGGGGGAATGAAAAACTGTTTTTT. Protein sequence: CASSLLRDRGNEKLFF. The whole variable domain, remainder taken from reference TRBV28 and TRBJ1-4, is DVKVTQSSRYLVKRTGEKVFLECVQDMDHENMFWYRQDPGLGLRLIYFSYDVKMKEKGDIPEGYSVSREKKERFSLILESASTNQTSMYLCASSLLRDRGNEKLFFGSGTQLSVL.

This clone was counted many times. The J gene is TRBJ1-2, the V gene TRBV28; D may be TRBD1 (6 bases). Germline V gives CDR1 MDHEN, CDR2 SYDVKM. This CDR3 has 14 amino acids. Trimming cost V 6 bases and J 5 bases, with 16 bases left between them. The CDR3 DNA sequence: TGTGCCAGCAGGACAGAAGGGGGATATTATGGCTACACCTTC. This encodes CASRTEGGYYGYTF.

This clone was found a few times. J is TRBJ1-1 and V is TRBV6-4; 7 bases line up with TRBD1. Per the germline V gene, CDR1 is MRHNA and CDR2 is SNTAGT. The V and J ends lost 5 bases and 8 bases, in that order; junction bases with no gene match: 8. The CDR3 runs to 13 residues. CDR3 sequence: CASSIQEGAEAFF. The CDR3 DNA reads as TGTGCCAGCAGTATACAAGAGGGGGCCGAAGCTTTCTTT.

The CDR3 DNA reads TGTGCCAGCACATCTCCGTTGAACACTGAAGCTTTCTTT. Translation: CASTSPLNTEAFF. This chain connects TRBV28 to TRBJ1-1, with unresolved D. In germline, CDR1 is MDHEN, CDR2 SYDVKM. The CDR3 length is 13 residues. The V and J ends lost 7 bases and 0 bases respectively, with 9 bases between them.

The J gene is TRBJ1-1, the V gene TRBV6-5; TRBD1 aligns across 9 bases. Per germline, CDR1 MNHEY and CDR2 SVGAGI. The CDR3 spans 15 residues. V was pared by 2 bases and J by 0 bases, with 1 base of the junction left unmatched. DNA for the CDR3: TGTGCCAGCAGTTACGGGACAGGGATGAACACTGAAGCTTTCTTT. Translating gives CASSYGTGMNTEAFF.